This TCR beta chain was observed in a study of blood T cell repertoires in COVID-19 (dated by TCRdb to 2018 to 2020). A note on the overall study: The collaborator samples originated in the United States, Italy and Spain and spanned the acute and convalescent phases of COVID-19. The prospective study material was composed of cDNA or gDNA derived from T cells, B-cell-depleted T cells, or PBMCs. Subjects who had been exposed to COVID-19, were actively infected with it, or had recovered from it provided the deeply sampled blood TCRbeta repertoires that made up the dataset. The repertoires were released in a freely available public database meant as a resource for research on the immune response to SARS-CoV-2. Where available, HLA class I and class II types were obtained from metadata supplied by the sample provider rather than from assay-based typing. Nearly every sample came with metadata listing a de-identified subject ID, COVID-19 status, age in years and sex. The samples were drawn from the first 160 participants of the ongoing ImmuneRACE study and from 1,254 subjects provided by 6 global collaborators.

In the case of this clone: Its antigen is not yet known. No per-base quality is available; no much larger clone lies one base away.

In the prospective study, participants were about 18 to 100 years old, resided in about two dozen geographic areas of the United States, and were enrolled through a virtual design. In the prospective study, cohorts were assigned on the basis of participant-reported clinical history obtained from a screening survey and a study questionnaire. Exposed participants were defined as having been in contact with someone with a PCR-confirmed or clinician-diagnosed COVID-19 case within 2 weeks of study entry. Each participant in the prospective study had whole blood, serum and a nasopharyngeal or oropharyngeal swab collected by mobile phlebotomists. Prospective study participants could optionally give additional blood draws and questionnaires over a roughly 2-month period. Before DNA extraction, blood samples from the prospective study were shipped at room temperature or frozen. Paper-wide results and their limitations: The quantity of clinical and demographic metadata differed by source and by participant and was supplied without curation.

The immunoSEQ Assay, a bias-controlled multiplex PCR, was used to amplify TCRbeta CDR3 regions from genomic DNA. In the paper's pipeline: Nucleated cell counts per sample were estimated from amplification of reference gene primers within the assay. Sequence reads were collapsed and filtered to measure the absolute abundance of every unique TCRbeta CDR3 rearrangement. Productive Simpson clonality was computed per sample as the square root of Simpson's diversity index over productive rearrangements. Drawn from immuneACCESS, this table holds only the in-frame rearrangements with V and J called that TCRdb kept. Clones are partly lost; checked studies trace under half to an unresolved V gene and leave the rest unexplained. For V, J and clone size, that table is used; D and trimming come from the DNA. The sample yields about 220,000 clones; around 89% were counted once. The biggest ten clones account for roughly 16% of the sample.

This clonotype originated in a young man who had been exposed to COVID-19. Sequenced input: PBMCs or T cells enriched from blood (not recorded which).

The DNA reads TGTGCCAGCAGGATAAAGGGGATAGCTTTCTTT. Its product reads: CASRIKGIAFF. This receptor chain uses TRBV5-4 and TRBJ1-1, with TRBD1 perhaps the D gene, on 5 matching bases. Looking up the germline V gene (reference sequence) yields CDR1 SGHNT and CDR2 YYREEE. V was cut back by 5 bases and J by 10 bases, leaving a gap of 12 bases between them. The CDR3 spans 11 residues, from the cysteine through the phenylalanine. CDR3 DNA is the only sequence kept; it has 33 bases, read in frame from the first base.